A selection of T cell receptor beta chains follows, all from one sample in a study of T cells expressing NK-cell markers. TCRdb re-called the 5' RACE reads and gives one entry per CDR3 protein, without DNA. The record lists 300,000 to 500,000 distinct CDR3 sequences, of which the ten most abundant hold approximately 11%. The specimen was blood T cells: a sorted CD56 or NKG2C T cell subset, CD4+ or CD8+ T cells, or bulk PBMC T cells (not recorded which). The source of these receptors is a woman aged 45 to 65 in good health. Both conserved end residues are part of each CDR3.

TRBJ1-4 | TRBV18 | CASSPTAATNEKLFF
TRBJ2-3 | TRBV5-5 | CASSPIEGAAGGDTQYF
TRBJ2-1 | TRBV12-3/TRBV12-4 | CASSPWGTSVSVAQFF
TRBJ1-2 | TRBV12-3/TRBV12-4 | CASSFRRQVLNYGYTF
TRBJ1-2 | TRBV2 | CASSPFTQGTGGYTF
TRBJ2-2 | TRBV7-8 | CASSVARSNTGELFF
TRBJ2-3 | TRBV9 | CASSVLQGGGDTQYF
TRBJ1-2 | TRBV5-1 | CASSLASRGDPTRTANYGYTF
TRBJ2-5 | TRBV5-1 | CASSPGTSGTWRGAKTQYF
TRBJ1-1 | TRBV5-1 | CASLGQGTTRTEAFF
TRBJ2-3 | TRBV9 | CASSVPPKGSTDTQYF
TRBJ1-1 | TRBV6-5 | CASRRGDRGSRWGTEAFF
TRBJ2-1 | TRBV12-3/TRBV12-4 | CASTPFAGGPYNEQFF
TRBJ2-3 | TRBV12-5 | CASGLLGTDTQYF
TRBJ2-5 | TRBV4-1 | CASSQETGGIGKYQETQYF
TRBJ2-1 | TRBV15 | CATSRDFSSYNEQFF
TRBJ2-1 | TRBV21-1 | CASSILLAANNEQFF
TRBJ2-7 | TRBV24-1 | CATSDSGTSAHEQYF
TRBJ2-5 | TRBV7-9 | CASSQDSGALSQYF
TRBJ2-3 | TRBV6-1 | CASRPELAGVADTQYF
TRBJ2-2 | TRBV12-3/TRBV12-4 | CASSPLSLAKELFF
TRBJ2-7 | TRBV7-2 | CASTFPGLDWSEQYF
TRBJ2-5 | TRBV5-1 | CASSSDGVIETQYF
TRBJ2-1 | TRBV15 | CATSRAAVSSYNEQFF
TRBJ2-7 | TRBV18 | CASSPLTSGTIYEQYF
TRBJ2-3 | TRBV10-3 | CAISSPSAGADTQYF
TRBJ2-1 | TRBV11-1 | CASSFMGLGAGKDEQFF
TRBJ1-5 | TRBV30 | CAWMGTSGPQHF
TRBJ2-3 | TRBV2 | CASSLLARGGMATGNTDTQYF
TRBJ1-3 | TRBV2 | CASSSLGLSSGNTIYF
TRBJ2-4 | TRBV7-9 | CASSLPGQTNIQYF
TRBJ1-2 | TRBV29-1 | CSVVSVGGVGYTF
TRBJ2-1 | TRBV20-1 | CSAISGKAYEQFF
TRBJ1-2 | TRBV5-6 | CASSLYREDYGYTF
TRBJ1-1 | TRBV27 | CASNTGTKNTEAFF
TRBJ1-5 | TRBV20-1 | CSASNLNQPQHF
TRBJ2-3 | TRBV18 | CASSPPIGVSTDTQYF
TRBJ2-1 | TRBV20-1 | CSATIQGYNEQFF
TRBJ2-5 | TRBV20-1 | CSAETSGRETQYF
TRBJ2-3 | TRBV5-8 | CASSLDRDRGPSTDTQYF